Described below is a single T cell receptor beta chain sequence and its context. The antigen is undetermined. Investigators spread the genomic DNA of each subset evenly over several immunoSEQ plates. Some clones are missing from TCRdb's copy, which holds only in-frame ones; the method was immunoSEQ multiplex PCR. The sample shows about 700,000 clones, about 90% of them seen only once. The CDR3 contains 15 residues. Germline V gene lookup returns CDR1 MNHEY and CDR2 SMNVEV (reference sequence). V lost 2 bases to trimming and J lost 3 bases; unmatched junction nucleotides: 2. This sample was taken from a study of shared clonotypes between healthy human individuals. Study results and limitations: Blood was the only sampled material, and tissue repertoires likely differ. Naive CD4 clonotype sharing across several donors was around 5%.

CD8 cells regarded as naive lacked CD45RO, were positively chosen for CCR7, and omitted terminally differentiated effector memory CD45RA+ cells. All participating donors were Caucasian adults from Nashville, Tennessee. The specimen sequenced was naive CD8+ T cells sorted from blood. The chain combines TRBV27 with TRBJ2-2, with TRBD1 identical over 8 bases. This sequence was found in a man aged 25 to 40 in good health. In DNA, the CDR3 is TGTGCCAGCAGTTTACAGGGGGCACACACCGGGGAGCTGTTTTTT. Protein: CASSLQGAHTGELFF.